This TCR beta chain was observed in a study of blood T cell repertoires in COVID-19. Study-level background: Material from acute and convalescent COVID-19 was sourced from the United States, Italy and Spain.

The CDR3 has 13 residues. J gave up 6 bases and V 8 bases, and 4 bases lay outside the gene matches. The germline CDR1 and CDR2 sequences are LNHDA and SQIVND (reference sequence). Everyone who took part was roughly 18 to 89 years old, and they came from about two dozen US areas. In Cohort 3, a recovered donor had either two negative PCRs, clearance, or symptom resolution. As originally analysed: Amplification of reference gene primers provided the estimated nucleated cell counts. Only in-frame clones appear in the TCRdb table, and some are missing; sequencing was by immunoSEQ multiplex PCR. V, J and clone size are taken as reported in that table, and D and trimming were inferred from the DNA itself. The sample records about 150,000 clones, around 80% being singletons.

The rearrangement uses TRBV19 and TRBJ1-5; 10 bases fit TRBD1. This sequence originates from a man aged 45-65 years who had recovered from COVID-19. The sequencing sample was made of PBMCs or T cells enriched from blood (not recorded which). This CDR3 reads CASGTGDIQPQHF. The CDR3 DNA reads as TGTGCCAGTGGGACAGGGGACATTCAGCCCCAGCATTTT.